Following are 5 T cell receptor beta chains from one sample sequenced in a study of blood T cell repertoires in COVID-19. Sequencing was performed with immunoSEQ multiplex PCR; in TCRdb, only in-frame clones are kept and a portion is missing. The table lists about 140,000 clones, about 80% of them singletons. The sample comprised PBMCs or T cells enriched from blood (not recorded which). Every receptor here comes from a woman between 45 and 60 years old who had recovered from COVID-19.

The J gene is TRBJ1-3, the V gene TRBV28; 7 bases are shared with TRBD1. This CDR3 has 17 amino acids. Germline assignment: CDR1 MDHEN and CDR2 SYDVKM. V dropped 6 bases and J dropped 0; count of bases not matched to a gene: 11. The CDR3 protein is CASSSGQAAHSGNTIYF. In DNA, the CDR3 is TGTGCCAGCAGCTCCGGACAGGCTGCCCACTCTGGAAACACCATATATTTT. Complete variable domain (other parts from reference TRBV28 and TRBJ1-3): DVKVTQSSRYLVKRTGEKVFLECVQDMDHENMFWYRQDPGLGLRLIYFSYDVKMKEKGDIPEGYSVSREKKERFSLILESASTNQTSMYLCASSSGQAAHSGNTIYFGEGSWLTVV.

The V call is TRBV30, the J call TRBJ1-5, with TRBD1 identical over 9 bases. V lost 5 bases, J lost 5 bases, and 10 bases stayed unmatched. Germline lookup yields CDR1 GTSNPN and CDR2 SVGIG (reference sequence). The CDR3 loop spans 15 amino acids. CDR3 sequence (DNA): TGTGCCTGGCGGGGAGGACAGGGGAATTATCAGCCCCAGCATTTT. This codes for CAWRGGQGNYQPQHF.

The chain employs TRBV2 and TRBJ1-1; D is perhaps TRBD1 (5 bases). The CDR3 runs to 12 residues. Germline CDR1 is SNHLY and CDR2 is FYNNEI. Trimming left V 7 bases short and J 5 bases short, with 11 bases between. DNA for the CDR3: TGTGCCAGCATCCAGGGAGGTACTGAAGCTTTCTTT. Translation gives CASIQGGTEAFF.

The chain couples TRBV28 to TRBJ1-5, with TRBD1 as a possible D gene (5 bases). The germline V gene has CDR1 MDHEN and CDR2 SYDVKM. Trimming removed 3 bases at V and 1 base at J, with 13 bases between. The CDR3 covers 16 residues. CDR3 in amino acids: CASSLVRDLSNQPQHF. The CDR3, as DNA: TGTGCCAGCAGTTTGGTCAGGGATCTAAGCAATCAGCCCCAGCATTTT.

The DNA for the CDR3 is TGTGCCAGCAGTGAGACCCACTCGGGGGGAGGAAATCAGCCCCAGCATTTT. As protein: CASSETHSGGGNQPQHF. This chain connects TRBV6-4 to TRBJ1-5, with D possibly matching TRBD1 (5 bases). The germline V gene has CDR1 MRHNA and CDR2 SNTAGT. The V end was cut by 3 bases, the J end by 4 bases, with 19 bases between. There are 17 residues in the CDR3.